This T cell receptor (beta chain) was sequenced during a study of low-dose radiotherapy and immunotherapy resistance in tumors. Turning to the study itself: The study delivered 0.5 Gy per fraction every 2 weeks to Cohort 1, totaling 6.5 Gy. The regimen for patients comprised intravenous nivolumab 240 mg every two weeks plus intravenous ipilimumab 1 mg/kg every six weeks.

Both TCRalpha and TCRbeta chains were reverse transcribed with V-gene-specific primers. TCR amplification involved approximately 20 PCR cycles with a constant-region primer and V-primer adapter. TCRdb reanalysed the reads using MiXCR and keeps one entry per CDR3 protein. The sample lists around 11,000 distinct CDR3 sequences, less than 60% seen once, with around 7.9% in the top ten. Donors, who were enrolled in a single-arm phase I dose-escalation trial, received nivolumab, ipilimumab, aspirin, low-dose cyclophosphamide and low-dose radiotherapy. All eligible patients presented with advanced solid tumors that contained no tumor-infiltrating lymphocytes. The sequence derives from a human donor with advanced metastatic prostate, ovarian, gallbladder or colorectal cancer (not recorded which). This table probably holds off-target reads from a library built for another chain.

The CDR3 bases are TGCGCCAGCAGCCCGACTCCTGTAGCCGCTCGCGAGCAGTACTTC. This sequence encodes CASSPTPVAAREQYF. V gene TRBV5-1 combines with J gene TRBJ2-7; D uncertain. CDR3 length: 15 amino acids. V was pared by 4 bases and J by 6 bases, with 20 bases between. Germline CDR1 SGHRS, CDR2 YFSETQ.